This is a list of T cell receptor beta chains from one sample in a study of T-cell reconstitution after alpha-beta-depleted transplantation in children. TCRdb analysed the PCR reads with MiXCR anew, one entry per CDR3 protein. The sample records roughly 500,000 distinct CDR3 sequences, 32% being singletons. The sample in question was PBMCs from the stem cell graft donor, obtained from the stem cell graft. These receptors originate from a human donor who donated a stem cell graft to a child with aplastic anemia. Both conserved end residues are part of each CDR3. The D gene is left open where the match is weak. Part of the rows lack a size; the others show once, few, many or a class for expanded clones.

TRBJ2-5 | - | - | TRBV7-9 | TGTGCCAGCACCACGTCGGGGAAAGAGACCCAGTACTTC | CASTTSGKETQYF
TRBJ2-2 | TRBD2 | - | TRBV5-1 | TGCGCCAGCAGCTTGGACCTAGCGGCAATAATCACCGGGGAGCTGTTTTTT | CASSLDLAAIITGELFF
TRBJ2-1 | TRBD2 | - | TRBV18 | TGTGCCAGCTCACCGACTAGCGGGAGGGCTATGCGGCAGTTCTTC | CASSPTSGRAMRQFF
TRBJ1-2 | - | few | TRBV14 | TGTGCCAGCAGCCAAGTTCTGACCGGGACCCTGGGTTATGGCTACACCTTC | CASSQVLTGTLGYGYTF
TRBJ1-1 | - | - | TRBV4-1 | TGCGCCAGCAGCCAATTTCTGGAAGGTGGGAACACTGAAGCTTTCTTT | CASSQFLEGGNTEAFF
TRBJ1-2 | - | - | TRBV24-1 | TGTGCCACCAGTGATAGATGGGACCTGAATGGCTACACCTTC | CATSDRWDLNGYTF
TRBJ2-1 | TRBD2 | many | TRBV6-4 | TGTGCCAGCAGTGAGCGGGCGGGAGGGTACAATGAGCAGTTCTTC | CASSERAGGYNEQFF
TRBJ2-1 | - | - | TRBV7-6 | TGTGCCAGCAGCTCCGATGGGCCGGGTGAAAACTACAATGAGCAGTTCTTC | CASSSDGPGENYNEQFF
TRBJ2-7 | TRBD1 | - | TRBV25-1 | TGTGCCAGCAGTGAACAGGGGGTTGGATACGAGCAGTACTTC | CASSEQGVGYEQYF
TRBJ2-4 | - | - | TRBV15 | TGTGCCACCAGCAGAGATCCGGCAGGGGTGGACATTCAGTACTTC | CATSRDPAGVDIQYF
TRBJ1-5 | TRBD1 | few | TRBV3-1 | TGTGCCAGCAGCCAAGGGACAGGTGTTAGCAATCAGCCCCAGCATTTT | CASSQGTGVSNQPQHF
TRBJ2-5 | - | - | TRBV29-1 | TGCAGCGTTGGAGGGGTACGAGAGACCCAGTACTTC | CSVGGVRETQYF
TRBJ2-3 | TRBD2 | few | TRBV6-2/TRBV6-3 | TGTGCCAGCAGTTACACCCGGGACGGGGGGGCGTTT | CASSYTRDGGAF
TRBJ2-2 | TRBD2 | few | TRBV20-1 | TGCAGTGCTGGAATAGCGGGAGTGGACACCGGGGAGCTGTTTTTT | CSAGIAGVDTGELFF
TRBJ2-3 | TRBD1 | - | TRBV24-1 | TGTGCCACCAGTGATCGGGACAGAAGTCTAAGTTTGGATACGCAGTATTTT | CATSDRDRSLSLDTQYF
TRBJ2-5 | TRBD1 | - | TRBV7-2 | TGTGCCAGCAGCTTATGGACAGGCCAACAAGAGACCCAGTACTTC | CASSLWTGQQETQYF
TRBJ2-1 | TRBD2 | - | TRBV7-3 | TGTGCCAGCAGCTTCACCGGGACTAGCGGGAGTTGGAATGAGCAGTTCTTC | CASSFTGTSGSWNEQFF
TRBJ2-2 | TRBD1 | few | TRBV4-1 | TGCGCCAGCACCTACGAGGGCGGGACAGGGAACACCGGGGAGCTGTTTTTT | CASTYEGGTGNTGELFF
TRBJ2-3 | TRBD2 | - | TRBV2 | TGTGCCAGCATGCCTAGCGGGAGGGGAGATACGCAGTATTTT | CASMPSGRGDTQYF
TRBJ1-4 | TRBD1 | - | TRBV6-1 | TGTGCCAGCAGCCTAGCAGGGGGTACTAATGAAAAACTGTTTTTT | CASSLAGGTNEKLFF
TRBJ2-3 | - | few | TRBV12-3/TRBV12-4 | TGTGCCAGCTTTGCGGACGGCGGATCTAGAAGCACAGATACGCAGTATTTT | CASFADGGSRSTDTQYF
TRBJ1-3 | TRBD1 | few | TRBV5-1 | TGCGCCAGCAGCCCTTCAATACAGGGGGCGAATGGAAACACCATATATTTT | CASSPSIQGANGNTIYF
TRBJ2-5 | TRBD2 | - | TRBV7-2 | TGTGCCAGCAGCTTATGGGGTAGCGGGAGAAAATTAGAGACCCAGTACTTC | CASSLWGSGRKLETQYF
TRBJ2-7 | - | - | TRBV3-1 | TGTGCCAGCAGCCCGGAACAGGGAAGCTCCTACGAGCAGTACTTC | CASSPEQGSSYEQYF